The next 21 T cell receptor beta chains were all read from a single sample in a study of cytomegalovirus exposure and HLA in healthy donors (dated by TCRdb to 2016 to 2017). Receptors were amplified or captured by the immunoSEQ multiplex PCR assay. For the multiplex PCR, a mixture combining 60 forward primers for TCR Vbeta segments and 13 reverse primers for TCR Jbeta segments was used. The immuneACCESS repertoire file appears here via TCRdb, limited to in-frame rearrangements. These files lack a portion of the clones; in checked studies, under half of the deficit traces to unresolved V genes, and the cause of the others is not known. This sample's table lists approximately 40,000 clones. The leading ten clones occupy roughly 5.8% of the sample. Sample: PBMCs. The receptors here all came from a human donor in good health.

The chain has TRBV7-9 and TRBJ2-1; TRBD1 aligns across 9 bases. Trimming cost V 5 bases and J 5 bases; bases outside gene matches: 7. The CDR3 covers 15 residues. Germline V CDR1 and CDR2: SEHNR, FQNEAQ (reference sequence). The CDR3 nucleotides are TGTGCCAGCAGCCCACGGACAGGGGACGACAATGAGCAGTTCTTC. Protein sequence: CASSPRTGDDNEQFF.

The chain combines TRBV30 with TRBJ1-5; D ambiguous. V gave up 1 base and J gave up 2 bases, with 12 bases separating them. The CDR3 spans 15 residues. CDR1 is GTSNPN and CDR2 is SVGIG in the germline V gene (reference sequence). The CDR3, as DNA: TGTGCCTGGAGTGGTTGGGCCTCGGGCAATCAGCCCCAGCATTTT. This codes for CAWSGWASGNQPQHF.

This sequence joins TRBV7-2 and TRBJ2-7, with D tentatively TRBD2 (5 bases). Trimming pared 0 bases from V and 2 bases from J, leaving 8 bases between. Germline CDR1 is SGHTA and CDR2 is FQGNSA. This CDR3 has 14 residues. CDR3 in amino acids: CASSLAGSAYEQYF. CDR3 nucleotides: TGTGCCAGCAGCTTAGCGGGGAGCGCCTACGAGCAGTACTTC.

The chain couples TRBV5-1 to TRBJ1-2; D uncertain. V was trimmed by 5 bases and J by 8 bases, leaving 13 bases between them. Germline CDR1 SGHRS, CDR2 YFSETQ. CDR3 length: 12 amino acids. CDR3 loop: CASRSKGGGYTF. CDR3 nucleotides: TGCGCCAGCAGATCAAAGGGAGGCGGCTACACCTTC.

The CDR3 here is CASRETVTEAFF. The CDR3 DNA follows: TGTGCCAGCAGGGAGACAGTCACTGAAGCTTTCTTT. The chain joins TRBV2 to TRBJ1-1; a possible D gene is TRBD1 (5 bases). Germline V gene data show CDR1 as SNHLY and CDR2 as FYNNEI. Trimming left V 6 bases short and J 4 bases short, with 9 bases between. This CDR3 has 12 residues.

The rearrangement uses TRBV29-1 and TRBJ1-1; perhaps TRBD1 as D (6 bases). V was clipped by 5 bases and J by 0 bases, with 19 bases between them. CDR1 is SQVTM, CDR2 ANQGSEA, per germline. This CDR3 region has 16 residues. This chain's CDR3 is CSVLHPLGQLNTEAFF. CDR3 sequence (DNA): TGCAGCGTTCTTCACCCCTTAGGACAGCTGAACACTGAAGCTTTCTTT. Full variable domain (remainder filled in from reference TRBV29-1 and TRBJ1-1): SAVISQKPSRDICQRGTSLTIQCQVDSQVTMMFWYRQQPGQSLTLIATANQGSEATYESGFVIDKFPISRPNLTFSTLTVSNMSPEDSSIYLCSVLHPLGQLNTEAFFGQGTRLTVV.

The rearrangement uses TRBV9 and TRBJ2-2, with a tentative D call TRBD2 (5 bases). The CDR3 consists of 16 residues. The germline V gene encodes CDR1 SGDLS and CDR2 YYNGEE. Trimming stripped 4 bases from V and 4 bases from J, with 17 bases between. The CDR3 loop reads CASSPATGIRTGELFF. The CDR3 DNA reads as TGTGCCAGCAGCCCAGCGACCGGGATCCGCACCGGGGAGCTGTTTTTT.

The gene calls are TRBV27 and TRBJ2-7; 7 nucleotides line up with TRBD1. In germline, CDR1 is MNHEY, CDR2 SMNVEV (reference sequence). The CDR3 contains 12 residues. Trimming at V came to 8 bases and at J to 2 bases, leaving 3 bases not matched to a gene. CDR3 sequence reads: CASGTAPYEQYF. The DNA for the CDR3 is TGTGCCAGCGGGACAGCCCCCTACGAGCAGTACTTC.

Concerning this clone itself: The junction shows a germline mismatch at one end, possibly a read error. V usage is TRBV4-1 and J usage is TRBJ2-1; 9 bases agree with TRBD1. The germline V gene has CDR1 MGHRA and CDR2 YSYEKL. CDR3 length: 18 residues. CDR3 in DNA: TGCGCCAGCAGCCAAGATTTGGGACAGGGAGTCTCCGACAATGAGCAGTTCTTC. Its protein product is CASSQDLGQGVSDNEQFF.

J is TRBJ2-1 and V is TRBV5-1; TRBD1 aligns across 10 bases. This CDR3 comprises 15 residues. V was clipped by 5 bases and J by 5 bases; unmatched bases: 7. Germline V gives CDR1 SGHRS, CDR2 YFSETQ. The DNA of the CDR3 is TGCGCCAGCAGACCCGGGACAGGGGCCGACAATGAGCAGTTCTTC. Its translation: CASRPGTGADNEQFF.

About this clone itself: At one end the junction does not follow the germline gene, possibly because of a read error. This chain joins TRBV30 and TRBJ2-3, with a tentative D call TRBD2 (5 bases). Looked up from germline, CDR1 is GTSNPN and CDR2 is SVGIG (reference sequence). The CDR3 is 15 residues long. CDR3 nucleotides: TGTGCCGGGAGTCGTAGCCGGGGAAGCACAGATACGCAGTATTTT. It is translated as CAGSRSRGSTDTQYF.

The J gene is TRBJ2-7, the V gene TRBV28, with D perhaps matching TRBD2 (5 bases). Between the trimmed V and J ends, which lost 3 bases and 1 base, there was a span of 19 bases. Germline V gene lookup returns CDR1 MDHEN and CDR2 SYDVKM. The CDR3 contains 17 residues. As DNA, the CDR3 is TGTGCCAGCAGTTTCATCACCCGGGAAAGTCAATCCTACGAGCAGTACTTC. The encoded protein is CASSFITRESQSYEQYF.

In DNA form, the CDR3 reads TGTGCCAGCAGTGGAGGACAGGGACGCACTGAAGCTTTCTTT. It codes for CASSGGQGRTEAFF. The chain recombines TRBV6-1 with TRBJ1-1, with 8 bases fitting TRBD1. Losses at the gene ends were 4 bases for V and 4 bases for J; bases not matched to a gene: 5. The CDR3 covers 14 residues. Looked up from germline, CDR1 is MNHNS and CDR2 is SASEGT.

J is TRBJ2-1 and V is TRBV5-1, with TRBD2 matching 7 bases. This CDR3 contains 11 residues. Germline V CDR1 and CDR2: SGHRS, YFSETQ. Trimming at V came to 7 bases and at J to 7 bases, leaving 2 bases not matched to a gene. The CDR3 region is CASLGGNEQFF. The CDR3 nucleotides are TGCGCCAGCTTGGGGGGGAATGAGCAGTTCTTC.

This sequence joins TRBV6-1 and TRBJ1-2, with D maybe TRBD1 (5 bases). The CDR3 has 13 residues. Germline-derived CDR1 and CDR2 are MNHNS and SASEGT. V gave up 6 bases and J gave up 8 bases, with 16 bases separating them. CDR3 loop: CASRDSWGDGYTF. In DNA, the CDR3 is TGTGCCAGCAGGGATTCCTGGGGGGACGGCTACACCTTC.

The CDR3 loop is CATSPSPGLQATQYF. DNA of the CDR3: TGTGCCACCAGCCCTTCACCGGGACTTCAGGCGACCCAGTACTTC. V usage is TRBV15 and J usage is TRBJ2-5, with a possible D match to TRBD2 (6 bases). Between the trimmed V and J ends, which lost 5 bases and 7 bases, there was a span of 20 bases. The CDR3 covers 15 residues. CDR1 is LNHNV, CDR2 YYDKDF, per germline (reference sequence).

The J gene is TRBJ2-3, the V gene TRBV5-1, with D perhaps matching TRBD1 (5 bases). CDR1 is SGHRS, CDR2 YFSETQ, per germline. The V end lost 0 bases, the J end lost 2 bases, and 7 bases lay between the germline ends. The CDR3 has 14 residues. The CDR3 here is CASSLEGPTDTQYF. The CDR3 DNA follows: TGCGCCAGCAGCTTGGAGGGGCCCACAGATACGCAGTATTTT. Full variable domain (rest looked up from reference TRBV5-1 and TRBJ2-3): KAGVTQTPRYLIKTRGQQVTLSCSPISGHRSVSWYQQTPGQGLQFLFEYFSETQRNKGNFPGRFSGRQFSNSRSEMNVSTLELGDSALYLCASSLEGPTDTQYFGPGTRLTVL.

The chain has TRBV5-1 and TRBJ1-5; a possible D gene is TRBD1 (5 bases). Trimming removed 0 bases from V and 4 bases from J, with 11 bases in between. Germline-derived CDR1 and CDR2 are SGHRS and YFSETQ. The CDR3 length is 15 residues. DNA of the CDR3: TGCGCCAGCAGCTTGGTCGCCGGGGGGAATCAGCCCCAGCATTTT. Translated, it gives CASSLVAGGNQPQHF.

CDR3 region: CASSQVGQGLPNEKLFF. Here the CDR3 DNA reads TGCGCCAGCAGCCAAGTTGGACAGGGGTTACCTAATGAAAAACTGTTTTTT. The chain employs TRBV4-1 and TRBJ1-4, with TRBD1 matching over 9 bases. V trimming: 1 base; J trimming: 3 bases; junction bases outside the gene matches: 6. The CDR3 consists of 17 residues. The germline CDR1 and CDR2 sequences are MGHRA and YSYEKL.

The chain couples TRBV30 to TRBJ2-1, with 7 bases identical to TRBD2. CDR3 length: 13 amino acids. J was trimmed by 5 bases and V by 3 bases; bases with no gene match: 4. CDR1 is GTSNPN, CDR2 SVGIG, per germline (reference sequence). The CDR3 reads CAWRTSPDNEQFF. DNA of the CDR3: TGTGCCTGGAGGACTAGCCCCGACAATGAGCAGTTCTTC.

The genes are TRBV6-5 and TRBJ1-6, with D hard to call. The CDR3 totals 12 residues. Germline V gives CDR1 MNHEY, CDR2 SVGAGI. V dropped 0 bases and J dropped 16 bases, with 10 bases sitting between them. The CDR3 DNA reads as TGTGCCAGCAGTTACTCGAAAAGGGAGCTCCACTTT. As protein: CASSYSKRELHF.